The source of this TCR beta chain is a study of PD-1 blockade in classical Hodgkin lymphoma (dated by TCRdb to 2018 to 2021). Background for the entire study: The study used CyTOF and TCR beta sequencing to define a peripheral blood immune signature of response to PD-1 blockade in classical Hodgkin lymphoma. What the research found in general, with its limitations: Newly diagnosed patients were reported to have lower baseline TCR diversity than healthy donors, and relapsed/refractory patients were reported to have lower baseline TCR diversity still. The study was limited to a single clinical trial cohort, and causes of repertoire differences, possibly disease activity or prior therapy, remained undefined.

Genomic DNA was isolated using the Qiagen DNeasy kit from unsorted PBMCs as well as from negatively selected CD4+ and CD8+ fractions. Using primers that anneal to V and J segments, immunoSEQ multiplex PCR amplified the TCR beta CDR3 regions. A synthetic immune receptor repertoire was used to minimize amplification bias, and remaining bias was computationally removed after sequencing. The authors' pipeline ran thus. Repertoire diversity was quantified as the Shannon entropy index using custom Python scripts. Unsorted, CD4+ and CD8+ repertoires were analyzed separately, except in combined analyses where CD4+ and CD8+ sequences were merged in silico. TCRdb stores this immuneACCESS table with in-frame sequences only. Part of the clones is absent; in the studies checked, under half of the shortfall reflects unresolved V genes, and no reason is known for the rest. Clonal size and the V and J genes are those of that table, whereas D and trimming came from the DNA. Recorded for this sample are about 9,300 clones; around 92% of them occurred a single time. Roughly 8.8% of the sample rests with the top ten.

As regards this clone: This receptor's antigen is unknown. Per-base quality was not reported, and no clone a single base away is much larger than it.

The meaning of the sample's time point label: newly diagnosed, previously untreated cHL patient sample. Using a Miltenyi CD8+ T cell isolation kit, CD8+ T cells were purified from thawed PBMCs through magnetic negative selection. As a comparison group for the relapsed/refractory trial patients, PBMCs from patients with newly diagnosed, previously untreated classical Hodgkin lymphoma were sequenced. Peripheral blood was collected in 8 mL Vacutainer Cell Preparation Tubes, from which PBMCs were isolated by centrifugation and then cryopreserved. Purified CD4+ and CD8+ fractions were prepared only for cases where an additional PBMC sample was available. On LS columns in a quadroMACS separator, the magnetically labelled cells were depleted, and the flow-through was collected as the purified fraction. The CDR3, from cysteine to phenylalanine, totals 13 residues. This entry keeps only the CDR3 DNA: 39 bases, framed from base 1. The trim is 5 bases for V and 2 bases for J, with a gap of 10 bases between the germline ends. CDR1 and CDR2 are read off the germline V gene as SGHDN and FVKESK.

The origin of this receptor is a human donor with classical Hodgkin lymphoma. The chain was built from TRBV14 and TRBJ2-7; no D gene can be assigned with confidence. Sequenced material: CD8+ T cells from blood. The CDR3 region reads CASSAHYTYEQYF. The nucleotides read TGTGCCAGCAGCGCCCACTACACCTACGAGCAGTACTTC.